Following are 11 T cell receptor beta chains from one sample sequenced in a study of T and B cells in COVID-19 patients. Multiplex PCR with BIOMED2 TRB-A/B primer pools amplified TRB rearrangements. TCRdb reprocessed the multiplex PCR reads via MiXCR and lists one record per CDR3 protein. The sample carries some 980 distinct CDR3 sequences, approximately 20% recorded once. From blood, about 240-550 ng of genomic DNA served as TRB template. Sequencing was carried out using blood. These receptor sequences come from a human donor with active COVID-19.

This clonotype is medium-sized in the sample. The rearrangement links TRBV12-3 or TRBV12-4 to TRBJ2-3, with 8 bases fitting TRBD1. After removal of 6 bases from V and 3 bases from J, the junction contained 11 bases not matched to a gene. The CDR3 runs 16 residues. The CDR3 bases are TGTGCCAGCAGCCCACAGGGGGGAGTGCGTACAGATACGCAGTATTTT. It yields the protein CASSPQGGVRTDTQYF.

Within the sample, this clonotype is medium-sized. The V and J genes are TRBV5-6 and TRBJ1-5, with 8 positions matching TRBD1. V trimming: 2 bases; J trimming: 6 bases; junction bases outside the gene matches: 4. The CDR3 totals 14 residues. Germline V gene data show CDR1 as SGHDT and CDR2 as YYEEEE. DNA for the CDR3: TGTGCCAGCAGCTTTAGGACAGGGACTCAGCCCCAGCATTTT. The encoded protein is CASSFRTGTQPQHF. The whole variable domain, remainder taken from reference TRBV5-6 and TRBJ1-5, is DAGVTQSPTHLIKTRGQQVTLRCSPKSGHDTVSWYQQALGQGPQFIFQYYEEEERQRGNFPDRFSGHQFPNYSSELNVNALLLGDSALYLCASSFRTGTQPQHFGDGTRLSIL.

This clonotype counts as large (0.1 to 1%). The V and J genes are TRBV19 and TRBJ1-2; 7 bases line up with TRBD1. The V segment lost 5 bases and the J segment 6 bases; nucleotides outside the gene matches: 9. The germline CDR1 and CDR2 sequences are LNHDA and SQIVND (reference sequence). CDR3 length: 14 amino acids. CDR3 protein: CASSFSTRGNGYTF. The DNA for the CDR3 is TGTGCCAGTAGTTTCAGCACCAGGGGGAATGGCTACACCTTC.

By proportion, this clonotype is medium-sized (0.01 to 0.1%). This rearrangement joins TRBV10-3 to TRBJ1-3; no clear D gene. Trimming removed 0 bases at V and 4 bases at J, with 13 bases between. Germline CDR1 ENHRY, CDR2 SYGVKD. The CDR3 totals 16 residues. The CDR3 here is CAISESIGSTGNTIYF. The CDR3 DNA reads as TGTGCCATCAGTGAGTCGATAGGGTCTACGGGAAACACCATATATTTT.

The chain uses TRBV6-5 and TRBJ2-5; 12 bases agree with TRBD1. CDR3 size: 16 residues. Germline V gene data show CDR1 as MNHEY and CDR2 as SVGAGI. V was pared by 6 bases and J by 5 bases, with 10 bases of the junction left unmatched. The CDR3: CASRAGQGARSETQYF. CDR3 sequence (DNA): TGTGCCAGCAGGGCGGGACAGGGGGCGCGATCGGAGACCCAGTACTTC.

This clonotype rates as medium-sized (0.01 to 0.1%). The rearrangement uses TRBV10-3 and TRBJ1-5, with D possibly matching TRBD1 (5 bases). Trimming stripped 0 bases from V and 3 bases from J, with 9 bases between. The CDR3 runs 15 residues. Germline V gene lookup returns CDR1 ENHRY and CDR2 SYGVKD. CDR3 in DNA: TGTGCCATCAGTGAGTCGGGCAGGGACAATCAGCCCCAGCATTTT. Translated: CAISESGRDNQPQHF.

About this clonotype: This may be a read error, as it is one base from a much larger clone. The DNA of the CDR3 is TGTGCCAGCAGCTCGACAGGGATCTATGGCTACACCTTC. It is translated as CASSSTGIYGYTF. The genes are TRBV11-2 and TRBJ1-2; 7 bases align to TRBD1. CDR1 and CDR2 from the germline V gene are SGHAT and FQNNGV. This CDR3 spans 13 amino acids. Unmatched junction bases numbered 3, after V lost 4 bases and J lost 4 bases.

By share, this clonotype counts as medium-sized. CDR3: CATSAGQGEGYTF. Here the CDR3 DNA reads TGTGCCACCAGCGCTGGACAGGGTGAAGGCTACACCTTC. The genes are TRBV15 and TRBJ1-2, with 8 nucleotides matching TRBD1. The CDR3 sequence is 13 residues long. The J segment lost 8 bases and the V segment lost 5 bases, leaving 7 bases of the junction unmatched. Germline loops: CDR1 LNHNV, CDR2 YYDKDF (reference sequence). The full variable domain, completed using reference TRBV15 and TRBJ1-2, is DAMVIQNPRYQVTQFGKPVTLSCSQTLNHNVMYWYQQKSSQAPKLLFHYYDKDFNNEADTPDNFQSRRPNTSFCFLDIRSPGLGDTAMYLCATSAGQGEGYTFGSGTRLTVV.

J is TRBJ2-7 and V is TRBV11-2; the D call may be TRBD1 or TRBD2 (5 bases each). Trimming took off 6 bases at V and 0 bases at J, with 12 bases between the two ends. The CDR3 consists of 14 residues. Germline CDR1 and CDR2: SGHAT and FQNNGV. CDR3 nucleotides: TGTGCCAGCAGTTATGGGACCAACTCCTACGAGCAGTACTTC. Encoded protein: CASSYGTNSYEQYF. Based on the CDR3 plus reference TRBV11-2 and TRBJ2-7, the full variable domain is EAGVAQSPRYKIIEKRQSVAFWCNPISGHATLYWYQQILGQGPKLLIQFQNNGVVDDSQLPKDRFSAERLKGVDSTLKIQPAKLEDSAVYLCASSYGTNSYEQYFGPGTRLTVT.

By share, this clonotype counts as medium-sized. This chain uses TRBV4-3 with TRBJ2-1, with TRBD1 matching 8 bases. CDR1 is LGHNA and CDR2 is YSLEER in the germline V gene. This CDR3 contains 15 residues. V lost 4 bases and J lost 6; bases outside the gene matches: 8. The CDR3 DNA follows: TGCGCCAGCAGCCTCGGACAGGGATGGGGCAATGAGCAGTTCTTC. It specifies CASSLGQGWGNEQFF.

This clonotype is categorized as medium-sized. In DNA form, the CDR3 reads TGTGCCAGCAGCCAAGATCGGGCCGACAGGGAAGGAGAAAAACTGTTTTTT. This translates into CASSQDRADREGEKLFF. The chain has TRBV14 and TRBJ1-4, with 7 bases fitting TRBD1. Trimming at V came to 0 bases and at J to 8 bases, leaving 12 bases not matched to a gene. From germline, CDR1 is SGHDN and CDR2 FVKESK. This CDR3 is 17 amino acids long.